This T cell receptor beta chain appears in the sequencing data of a study of OX40 agonist ivuxolimab in advanced cancers. Overall study: Patients assigned to dose escalation were diagnosed with hepatocellular carcinoma, melanoma, renal cell or head and neck cancer. Study findings and constraints: At doses 0.1 to 3.0 mg/kg, CD4+ and CD8+ clones expanded.

Details on this clone: Its antigen is unknown.

Using immunoSEQ multiplex PCR, the repertoire was profiled, and TCRdb retains in-frame clones only, with some absent. The sample records about 80,000 clones, around nine tenths being singletons. Patients who had autoimmune disease history or got systemic immunosuppression were left out. Baseline, cycle 4 day 1, and cycle 7 day 1 were the blood sampling points. The length of the CDR3 is 16 residues. Germline V gene data show CDR1 as SGHTS and CDR2 as YDEGEE. V was pared by 1 base and J by 1 base, with 12 bases between. The receptor was derived from an adult with an advanced solid tumor such as melanoma, head and neck, liver or kidney cancer. The J gene is TRBJ1-5, the V gene TRBV5-8; D perhaps matches TRBD1 (5 bases). The input for sequencing was CD4+ or CD8+ T cells sorted from blood, taken in a trial of the OX40 agonist ivuxolimab. CDR3 sequence (DNA): TGTGCCAGCAGCTTGAACTGGGGCGGAAGCAATCAGCCCCAGCATTTT. Translated, it gives CASSLNWGGSNQPQHF.